This T cell receptor (beta chain) was identified in a study of T cell changes during pregnancy in multiple sclerosis. Clones were sequenced by immunoSEQ multiplex PCR, and TCRdb holds only the in-frame ones, with some missing. The data show approximately 83,000 clones, 80% to 95% seen once. The source material was peripheral blood, sampled in the first trimester of pregnancy. The source is a female donor with multiple sclerosis, enrolled in a pregnancy study.

CDR3 region: CASSQDWGQTNEQYF. The CDR3 DNA sequence: TGCGCCAGCAGCCAAGATTGGGGACAGACTAACGAGCAGTACTTC. The chain couples TRBV4-1 to TRBJ2-7; 7 positions agree with TRBD1. Trimming removed 0 bases from V and 5 bases from J; junction bases left unmatched: 7. The CDR3 has 15 residues. Germline V CDR1 and CDR2: MGHRA, YSYEKL.